The entry below describes one TCR beta chain. Antigen specificity is unknown. For every donor, a draw yielded around 10 milliliters of peripheral blood. The CDR3 extends over 13 amino acids. Germline V gene lookup returns CDR1 DFQATT and CDR2 SNEGSKA (reference sequence). The V gene lost 2 bases and the J gene lost 5 bases, with 11 bases spanning the gap. Then a second PCR, running roughly 7 to 11 cycles, was carried out with a sample-barcoded 5' primer and a J-beta primer mix. TCRdb re-called the 5' RACE reads through MiXCR, storing one row per CDR3 protein. The sample yields roughly 2 million distinct CDR3 sequences, around half seen once. This entry belongs to a study of blood T cells in healthy people across ages. Study findings and constraints: Correlation between TCR beta diversity and naive T cell percentage was strong. Unknown donor CMV status possibly confounded expanded clonotype changes.

This sequence originates from a woman aged 40 to 49 in good health. Input material: blood. The chain couples TRBV20-1 to TRBJ2-3; perhaps TRBD1 as D (5 bases). CDR3: CSARPQGGDTQYF. CDR3 bases: TGCAGTGCTAGACCCCAGGGTGGAGATACGCAGTATTTT.